The next 2 T cell receptor beta chains were all read from a single sample in a study of CD8 T cells in ankylosing spondylitis. General study results and limits: Blood from ankylosing spondylitis patients appeared to carry a characteristic roughly eight-variant TCR beta motif.

Using its own MiXCR run on the 5' RACE reads, TCRdb lists one record per CDR3 protein. This sample has a few hundred thousand distinct CDR3 sequences; approximately 20% occur once, and the top ten carry approximately 16%. These receptors are not linked to any known antigen. The sequencing sample was made of blood, either unsorted or a sorted T cell fraction (not recorded which). These receptors were taken from a male donor with ankylosing spondylitis.

In DNA, the CDR3 is TGTGCCAGCAGCTTTAGCGGCCTCTCCTACAATGAGCAGTTCTTC. Protein: CASSFSGLSYNEQFF. The J gene is TRBJ2-1, the V gene TRBV7-3; D is possibly TRBD2 (6 bases). Between the trimmed V and J ends, which lost 3 bases and 0 bases, there was a span of 9 bases. CDR1 is SGHTA and CDR2 is FQGTGA in the germline V gene. The CDR3 totals 15 residues.

The genes are TRBV7-8 and TRBJ1-1; 11 bases fit TRBD1. Germline CDR1 SGHVS, CDR2 FQNEAQ. CDR3 length: 15 amino acids. After removal of 5 bases from V and 7 bases from J, the junction contained 9 bases not matched to a gene. Written as DNA, the CDR3 is TGTGCCAGCAGCGACCCCGGGACAGGGGGACATGAAGCTTTCTTT. Protein: CASSDPGTGGHEAFF. The entire variable domain, with the rest obtained from reference TRBV7-8 and TRBJ1-1, is as follows: GAGVSQSPRYKVAKRGQDVALRCDPISGHVSLFWYQQALGQGPEFLTYFQNEAQLDKSGLPSDRFFAERPEGSVSTLKIQRTQQEDSAVYLCASSDPGTGGHEAFFGQGTRLTVV.